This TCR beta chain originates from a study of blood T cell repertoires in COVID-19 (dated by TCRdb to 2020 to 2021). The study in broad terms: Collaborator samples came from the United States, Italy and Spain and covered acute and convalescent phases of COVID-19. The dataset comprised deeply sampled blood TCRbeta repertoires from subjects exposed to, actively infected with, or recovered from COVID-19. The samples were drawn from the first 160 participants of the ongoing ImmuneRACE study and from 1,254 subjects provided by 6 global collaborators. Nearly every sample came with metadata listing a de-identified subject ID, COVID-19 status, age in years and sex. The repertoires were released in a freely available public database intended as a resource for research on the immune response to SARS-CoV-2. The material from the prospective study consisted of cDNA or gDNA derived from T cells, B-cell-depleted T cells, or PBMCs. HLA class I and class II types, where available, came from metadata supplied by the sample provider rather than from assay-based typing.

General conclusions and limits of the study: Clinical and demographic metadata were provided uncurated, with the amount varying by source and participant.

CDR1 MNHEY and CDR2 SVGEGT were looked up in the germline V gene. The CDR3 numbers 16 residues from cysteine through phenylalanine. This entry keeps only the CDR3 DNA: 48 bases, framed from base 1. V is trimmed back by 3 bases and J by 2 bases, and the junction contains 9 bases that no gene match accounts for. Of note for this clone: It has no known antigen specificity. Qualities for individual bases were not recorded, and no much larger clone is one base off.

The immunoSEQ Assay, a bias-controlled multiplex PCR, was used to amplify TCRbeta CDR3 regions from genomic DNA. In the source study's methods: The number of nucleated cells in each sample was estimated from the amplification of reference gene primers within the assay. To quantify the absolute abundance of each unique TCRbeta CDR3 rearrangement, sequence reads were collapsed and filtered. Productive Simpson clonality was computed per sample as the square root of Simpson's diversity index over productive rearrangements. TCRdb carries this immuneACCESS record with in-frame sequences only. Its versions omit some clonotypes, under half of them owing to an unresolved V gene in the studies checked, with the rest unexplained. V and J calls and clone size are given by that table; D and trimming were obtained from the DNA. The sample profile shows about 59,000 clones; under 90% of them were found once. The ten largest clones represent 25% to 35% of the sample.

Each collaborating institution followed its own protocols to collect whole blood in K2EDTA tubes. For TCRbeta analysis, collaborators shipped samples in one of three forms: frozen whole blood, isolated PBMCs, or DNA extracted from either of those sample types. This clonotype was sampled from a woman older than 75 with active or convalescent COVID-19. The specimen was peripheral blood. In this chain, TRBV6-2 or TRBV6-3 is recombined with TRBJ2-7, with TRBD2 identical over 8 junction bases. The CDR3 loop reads CASSYKSGGLPYEQYF. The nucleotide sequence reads TGTGCCAGCAGTTATAAATCGGGGGGGCTCCCCTACGAGCAGTACTTC.